Following are 21 T cell receptor beta chains from one sample sequenced in a study of blood T cell repertoires in COVID-19. Sequencing used immunoSEQ multiplex PCR; TCRdb keeps in-frame clones, though not all of them. Of hundreds of thousands of clones listed, about 90% were seen once; the top ten hold less than 3.5%. The sample comprised PBMCs or T cells enriched from blood (not recorded which). Every receptor here comes from a woman in her forties or fifties who had been exposed to COVID-19.

In regard to this clone: The same CDR3 can be traced to other DNA sequences in this sample. The chain has TRBV5-1 and TRBJ2-1; 7 bases fit TRBD1. V was clipped by 4 bases and J by 2 bases; unmatched bases: 6. The germline V gene has CDR1 SGHRS and CDR2 YFSETQ. CDR3 length: 15 amino acids. In nucleotides, the CDR3 is TGCGCCAGCAGCAGCCCCGGGACAGCCTACAATGAGCAGTTCTTC. Translation gives CASSSPGTAYNEQFF.

The chain links TRBV5-1 to TRBJ2-7; 8 positions agree with TRBD1. With V trimmed by 4 bases and J by 3 bases, 6 bases remained unmatched. Germline CDR1 SGHRS, CDR2 YFSETQ. The CDR3 covers 14 residues. The CDR3 DNA is TGCGCCAGCAGCCCCGGACAGGGCGTCTACGAGCAGTACTTC. As protein: CASSPGQGVYEQYF.

The V gene is TRBV5-1, the J gene TRBJ2-5; D is undetermined. The germline V and J ends were trimmed by 7 bases and 0 bases, with 10 bases remaining between them. Germline V CDR1 and CDR2: SGHRS, YFSETQ. The CDR3 spans 13 residues. CDR3 coding DNA: TGCGCCAGCCGACGCAGCGACCAAGAGACCCAGTACTTC. Translated: CASRRSDQETQYF.

The gene calls are TRBV6-4 and TRBJ1-5, with D perhaps matching TRBD1 (5 bases). There are 15 residues in the CDR3. CDR1 is MRHNA, CDR2 SNTAGT, per germline. Trimming took 3 bases from V and 4 from J, leaving 13 bases between them. The CDR3: CASSETGGGNQPQHF. CDR3 nucleotide sequence: TGTGCCAGCAGTGAAACCGGGGGGGGGAATCAGCCCCAGCATTTT.

The chain joins TRBV19 to TRBJ1-5; 10 bases agree with TRBD1. In germline, CDR1 is LNHDA, CDR2 SQIVND (reference sequence). Trimming cost V 7 bases and J 2 bases; bases outside gene matches: 11. The CDR3 consists of 17 residues. For the CDR3, the DNA is TGTGCCAGTAAACTCCGGGACAGGGGAGGGGGCAATCAGCCCCAGCATTTT. Residues: CASKLRDRGGGNQPQHF.

This clone has a single count. This sequence joins TRBV28 and TRBJ1-1; D is ambiguous. The CDR3 extends over 11 amino acids. The germline V gene encodes CDR1 MDHEN and CDR2 SYDVKM. V was trimmed by 4 bases and J by 7 bases, leaving 7 bases between them. DNA of the CDR3: TGTGCCAGCAGTTATGGGAGTGAAGCTTTCTTT. This translates into CASSYGSEAFF. Filled out from reference TRBV28 and TRBJ1-1, the complete variable domain reads DVKVTQSSRYLVKRTGEKVFLECVQDMDHENMFWYRQDPGLGLRLIYFSYDVKMKEKGDIPEGYSVSREKKERFSLILESASTNQTSMYLCASSYGSEAFFGQGTRLTVV.

The CDR3 nucleotides are TGTGCCAGCACGGCGGGACAGGGAGTTGGCTACACCTTC. It yields the protein CASTAGQGVGYTF. V and J are TRBV7-8 and TRBJ1-2; TRBD1 matches at 9 bases. V lost 7 bases to trimming and J lost 7 bases; unmatched junction nucleotides: 7. This CDR3 region has 13 residues. Germline V CDR1 and CDR2: SGHVS, FQNEAQ. The full variable domain, rest sourced from reference TRBV7-8 and TRBJ1-2, is GAGVSQSPRYKVAKRGQDVALRCDPISGHVSLFWYQQALGQGPEFLTYFQNEAQLDKSGLPSDRFFAERPEGSVSTLKIQRTQQEDSAVYLCASTAGQGVGYTFGSGTRLTVV.

The gene calls are TRBV11-2 and TRBJ2-5; 9 nucleotides match TRBD1. The V and J ends lost 4 bases and 4 bases, in that order; junction bases with no gene match: 13. The CDR3 loop spans 17 amino acids. The V gene's germline CDR1 is SGHAT and CDR2 FQNNGV. The CDR3 spells CASSSVELGQGGETQYF. In nucleotides, the CDR3 is TGTGCCAGCAGCTCAGTCGAATTGGGACAGGGTGGAGAGACCCAGTACTTC. Full variable domain (rest looked up from reference TRBV11-2 and TRBJ2-5): EAGVAQSPRYKIIEKRQSVAFWCNPISGHATLYWYQQILGQGPKLLIQFQNNGVVDDSQLPKDRFSAERLKGVDSTLKIQPAKLEDSAVYLCASSSVELGQGGETQYFGPGTRLLVL.

This rearrangement joins TRBV30 to TRBJ1-6; 7 bases fit TRBD1. This CDR3 region has 13 residues. V gave up 4 bases and J gave up 9 bases; unmatched junction bases: 6. Germline loops: CDR1 GTSNPN, CDR2 SVGIG (reference sequence). The chain's CDR3 is CAWTTGAGSPLHF. The DNA for the CDR3 is TGTGCCTGGACCACAGGGGCGGGTTCACCCCTCCACTTT.

Concerning this clone itself: Other DNA sequences in this specimen translate into the identical CDR3. This sequence joins TRBV5-1 and TRBJ2-5; possible D gene TRBD1, 5 bases. V lost 1 base to trimming and J lost 5 bases, with 9 bases between them. The length of the CDR3 is 13 residues. The germline CDR1 and CDR2 sequences are SGHRS and YFSETQ. The DNA for the CDR3 is TGCGCCAGCAGCTTGAGGGGATCGGAGACCCAGTACTTC. This translates into CASSLRGSETQYF.

The rearrangement joins TRBV11-2 to TRBJ2-7; 11 nucleotides match TRBD1. CDR3 length equals 14 residues. With V trimmed by 5 bases and J by 3 bases, 3 bases remained unmatched. Germline V CDR1 and CDR2: SGHAT, FQNNGV. CDR3 residues: CASSLGTGGYEQYF. The DNA of the CDR3 is TGTGCCAGCAGCCTCGGGACAGGGGGCTACGAGCAGTACTTC.

The chain employs TRBV19 and TRBJ2-3; TRBD1 aligns across 9 bases. There are 14 residues in the CDR3. V shed 5 bases and J 3 bases; nucleotides not matched to a gene: 3. Germline V gene lookup returns CDR1 LNHDA and CDR2 SQIVND (reference sequence). CDR3 coding DNA: TGTGCCAGTAGTCGGGACAGGGAGACAGATACGCAGTATTTT. It specifies CASSRDRETDTQYF.

This clone was detected only once. The V call is TRBV7-9, the J call TRBJ1-3, with a tentative D call TRBD1 (5 bases). Trimming removed 1 base at V and 3 bases at J, with 13 bases between. Looked up from germline, CDR1 is SEHNR and CDR2 is FQNEAQ (reference sequence). This CDR3 has 16 residues. CDR3 in amino acids: CASSLGGGLLGNTIYF. DNA for the CDR3: TGTGCCAGCAGCTTAGGGGGCGGACTACTTGGAAACACCATATATTTT.

The genes are TRBV19 and TRBJ2-5; 11 nucleotides match TRBD1. From germline, CDR1 is LNHDA and CDR2 SQIVND (reference sequence). There are 16 residues in the CDR3. With V trimmed by 3 bases and J by 5 bases, 8 bases remained unmatched. CDR3 in DNA: TGTGCCAGTAGTATGCTACCGGGACAGGGGGTTGAGACCCAGTACTTC. It codes for CASSMLPGQGVETQYF.

The chain joins TRBV9 to TRBJ2-1; D gene ambiguous. The CDR3 covers 15 residues. V lost 2 bases to trimming and J lost 2 bases, with 11 bases between them. Germline CDR1 is SGDLS and CDR2 is YYNGEE. The CDR3 sequence: CASSVLEYPYNEQFF. For the CDR3, the DNA is TGTGCCAGCAGCGTTCTAGAATACCCCTACAATGAGCAGTTCTTC.

The gene calls are TRBV4-1 and TRBJ2-1; 9 bases line up with TRBD2. Germline trimming cut 4 bases from V and 3 bases from J; bases unmatched to any gene: 4. In germline, CDR1 is MGHRA, CDR2 YSYEKL. The CDR3 has 15 amino acids. The CDR3 DNA reads as TGCGCCAGCAGCCGCGATAGCGGGGGCTACAATGAGCAGTTCTTC. Translating it yields CASSRDSGGYNEQFF.

V and J are TRBV28 and TRBJ2-3; possible D gene TRBD1, 5 bases. V was cut by 11 bases and J by 1 base, with 16 bases left in between. The germline V gene encodes CDR1 MDHEN and CDR2 SYDVKM. The CDR3 extends over 14 amino acids. The CDR3 DNA reads as TGTGCCGTACACAGGAGCTTTGGCACAGATACGCAGTATTTT. Its translation is CAVHRSFGTDTQYF.

V gene TRBV28 combines with J gene TRBJ2-7; TRBD1 aligns across 8 bases. Germline V lookup: CDR1 MDHEN, CDR2 SYDVKM. J gave up 4 bases and V 5 bases, and 1 base lay outside the gene matches. CDR3 length equals 12 residues. This CDR3 is CASSQGAYEQYF. The CDR3 nucleotides are TGTGCCAGCAGTCAGGGGGCTTACGAGCAGTACTTC.

The rearrangement uses TRBV27 and TRBJ1-5; TRBD1 agrees at 7 bases. The CDR3 totals 15 residues. V dropped 5 bases and J dropped 0; count of bases not matched to a gene: 4. Per the germline V gene, CDR1 is MNHEY and CDR2 is SMNVEV (reference sequence). The CDR3 nucleotides read TGTGCCAGCAGTAACAGGGGTTATAGCAATCAGCCCCAGCATTTT. Protein: CASSNRGYSNQPQHF.

For the CDR3, the DNA is TGTGCCAGCAGCTCCGACAGGGAGAACACCGGGGAGCTGTTTTTT. Translated, it gives CASSSDRENTGELFF. This sequence joins TRBV11-3 and TRBJ2-2, with TRBD1 matching over 7 bases. This CDR3 spans 15 amino acids. After removal of 4 bases from V and 1 base from J, the junction contained 3 bases not matched to a gene. Germline CDR1 is SGHNT and CDR2 is YENEEA.

This clone showed up just once. The CDR3 DNA is TGTGCCAGCAGTCAAGGGGCGCTTAATTCACCCCTCCACTTT. It is translated as CASSQGALNSPLHF. The V gene is TRBV2, the J gene TRBJ1-6, with a weak D call TRBD1 (5 bases). V was trimmed by 5 bases and J by 6 bases, leaving 11 bases between them. This CDR3 has 14 residues. Germline CDR1 and CDR2: SNHLY and FYNNEI.